This T cell receptor (beta chain) comes out of a study of control samples from healthy donors and cancer patients. Method: immunoSEQ multiplex PCR; TCRdb's copy keeps in-frame clones and lacks some. Among about 110,000 clones listed, 80% to 90% were seen once. The sequence derives from a woman between 50 and 59 years old in good health. Sequencing was carried out using blood.

CDR3: CASSKLYNEQFF. The CDR3, as DNA: TGTGCCAGCAGCAAACTATACAATGAGCAGTTCTTC. V usage is TRBV3-1 (or the pseudogene TRBV3-2) and J usage is TRBJ2-1; D not resolved. The CDR3 has 12 amino acids. The germline V gene has CDR1 LGHDT and CDR2 YNNKEL (reference sequence). V lost 5 bases to trimming and J lost 4 bases, with 6 bases between them.